The 16 T cell receptor beta chains presented below share a single source sample, sequenced in a study of T cells in localized non-small cell lung cancer. Method: immunoSEQ multiplex PCR; TCRdb's copy keeps in-frame clones and lacks some. The table has approximately 13,000 clones, about nine tenths seen once; the top ten hold approximately 2.7%. Source: peripheral blood mononuclear cells, taken before any cancer treatment. These receptors all come from a man aged 40 to 69 with stage III lung adenocarcinoma.

The chain joins TRBV7-2 to TRBJ2-7; possibly TRBD1 for D (6 bases). This CDR3 is built from 15 residues. V shed 6 bases and J shed 0 bases, with 15 bases lying between them. CDR1 is SGHTA and CDR2 is FQGNSA in the germline V gene. This chain's CDR3 is CASRTSRDNSYEQYF. The CDR3 DNA reads as TGTGCCAGCAGAACATCTCGGGACAACTCCTACGAGCAGTACTTC.

The chain combines TRBV7-8 with TRBJ1-1; D is unclear. V lost 4 bases and J lost 1, with 7 bases in between. Germline V gene lookup returns CDR1 SGHVS and CDR2 FQNEAQ. The CDR3 is 13 residues long. The CDR3 sequence: CASSSDRNTEAFF. Here the CDR3 DNA reads TGTGCCAGCAGCTCGGACCGGAACACTGAAGCTTTCTTT. The variable domain in full, with the rest retrieved from reference TRBV7-8 and TRBJ1-1, is GAGVSQSPRYKVAKRGQDVALRCDPISGHVSLFWYQQALGQGPEFLTYFQNEAQLDKSGLPSDRFFAERPEGSVSTLKIQRTQQEDSAVYLCASSSDRNTEAFFGQGTRLTVV.

The gene calls are TRBV29-1 and TRBJ2-7; weak D call: TRBD2 (6 bases). Germline V gives CDR1 SQVTM, CDR2 ANQGSEA. Trimming stripped 4 bases from V and 3 bases from J, with 7 bases between. This CDR3 contains 11 residues. The CDR3 DNA is TGCAGCGTTGGGGGGGACTACGAGCAGTACTTC. It is translated as CSVGGDYEQYF.

This clone has only one observation. The rearrangement links TRBV4-1 to TRBJ2-1, with D uncertain. Per the germline V gene, CDR1 is MGHRA and CDR2 is YSYEKL. This CDR3 is built from 15 residues. V lost 4 bases to trimming and J lost 7 bases, with 17 bases between them. The DNA for the CDR3 is TGCGCCAGCAGCCTAGGACCAGGAAGTGGGAATGAGCAGTTCTTC. Protein product: CASSLGPGSGNEQFF.

This chain connects TRBV28 to TRBJ1-5; no reliable D call. Looked up from germline, CDR1 is MDHEN and CDR2 is SYDVKM. There are 14 residues in the CDR3. Trimming took 2 bases from V and 7 from J, leaving 12 bases between them. The CDR3 loop is CASSLGRGKQPQHF. DNA of the CDR3: TGTGCCAGCAGTTTAGGGCGGGGAAAACAGCCCCAGCATTTT.

The J gene is TRBJ1-1, the V gene TRBV7-9; D remains ambiguous. This CDR3 contains 15 residues. Trimming removed 2 bases from V and 4 bases from J, with 14 bases in between. Germline CDR1 SEHNR, CDR2 FQNEAQ (reference sequence). CDR3 sequence: CASSLWVALGTEAFF. DNA for the CDR3: TGTGCCAGCAGCTTATGGGTGGCTTTGGGCACTGAAGCTTTCTTT.

J is TRBJ1-6 and V is TRBV7-8; TRBD1 is a possible D gene (5 bases). Germline CDR1 SGHVS, CDR2 FQNEAQ. The CDR3 runs 14 residues. Deletions cut 2 bases from V and 7 bases from J, with 9 bases between. CDR3: CASSLTAGNSPLHF. The CDR3, as DNA: TGTGCCAGCAGCTTAACGGCAGGGAATTCACCCCTCCACTTT.

The rearrangement joins TRBV20-1 to TRBJ1-2; D possibly corresponds to TRBD1 (5 bases). Germline assignment: CDR1 DFQATT and CDR2 SNEGSKA (reference sequence). The CDR3 runs to 10 residues. CDR3 protein: CRVQGGGYTF. CDR3 nucleotides: TGCAGGGTCCAGGGTGGTGGCTACACCTTC.

The chain employs TRBV6-6 and TRBJ2-7, with a tentative D call TRBD1 (6 bases). V shed 5 bases and J shed 4 bases, with 12 bases lying between them. This CDR3 spans 13 amino acids. Germline CDR1 MNHNY, CDR2 SVGAGI (reference sequence). The CDR3 spells CASSPRTVYEQYF. In nucleotides, the CDR3 is TGTGCCAGCAGTCCGCGGACAGTTTACGAGCAGTACTTC.

The chain carries TRBV28 and TRBJ1-2; TRBD1 is a possible D gene (6 bases). Germline CDR1 MDHEN, CDR2 SYDVKM. The CDR3 is 16 amino acids. V lost 7 bases and J lost 7, with 25 bases in between. Written as DNA, the CDR3 is TGTGCCAGCATCTCAGCGTCCGGCCGGGGGCTAGCTGGCTACACCTTC. Its protein product is CASISASGRGLAGYTF.

As DNA, the CDR3 is TGTGCCAGCAGTGCACTAGCGGAAGGGAATGAGCAGTTCTTC. Encoded protein: CASSALAEGNEQFF. The V call is TRBV2, the J call TRBJ2-1; the match to TRBD2 covers 8 bases. Losses at the gene ends were 4 bases for V and 7 bases for J; bases not matched to a gene: 6. Germline V gene data show CDR1 as SNHLY and CDR2 as FYNNEI. CDR3 length: 14 amino acids. Variable domain in full (rest from reference TRBV2 and TRBJ2-1): EPEVTQTPSHQVTQMGQEVILRCVPISNHLYFYWYRQILGQKVEFLVSFYNNEISEKSEIFDDQFSVERPDGSNFTLKIRSTKLEDSAMYFCASSALAEGNEQFFGPGTRLTVL.

The rearrangement links TRBV29-1 to TRBJ2-1; 11 bases map to TRBD2. Per the germline V gene, CDR1 is SQVTM and CDR2 is ANQGSEA. V was pared by 4 bases and J by 8 bases, with 4 bases of the junction left unmatched. The CDR3 length is 13 residues. The CDR3 loop is CSVGTSGLDEQFF. CDR3 in DNA: TGCAGCGTTGGGACTAGCGGGTTAGATGAGCAGTTCTTC.

CDR3 region: CASSEAWTGGQPQHF. In nucleotides, the CDR3 is TGTGCCAGCAGTGAAGCATGGACTGGGGGTCAGCCCCAGCATTTT. The gene calls are TRBV2 and TRBJ1-5, with D maybe TRBD1 (5 bases). V shed 0 bases and J shed 6 bases, with 12 bases lying between them. The CDR3 is 15 residues long. Germline V gene sequence: CDR1 SNHLY, CDR2 FYNNEI.

There are a few counts of this clone. CDR3 in DNA: TGCGCCAGCAGCTTTTCTCATGCGGCCAAAAACATTCAGTACTTC. This gives the protein CASSFSHAAKNIQYF. The chain joins TRBV5-1 to TRBJ2-4; D is unclear. The CDR3 sequence is 15 residues long. The ends were cut back, 2 bases at V and 1 base at J, with 10 bases in the middle. The germline V gene has CDR1 SGHRS and CDR2 YFSETQ.

This chain uses TRBV28 with TRBJ2-6; D perhaps matches TRBD1 (7 bases). This CDR3 has 18 residues. V lost 3 bases and J lost 0, with 15 bases in between. Germline values: CDR1 MDHEN, CDR2 SYDVKM. The CDR3 sequence is CASSLTGRRSSGANVLTF. CDR3 nucleotide sequence: TGTGCCAGCAGTTTGACAGGGAGGAGAAGCTCTGGGGCCAACGTCCTGACTTTC.

J is TRBJ2-7 and V is TRBV6-6; possibly TRBD2 for D (6 bases). The CDR3 has 14 residues. Trimming left V 8 bases short and J 6 bases short, with 20 bases between. CDR1 MNHNY and CDR2 SVGAGI come from the germline V gene (reference sequence). Written as DNA, the CDR3 is TGTGCCAGCGGGTTCGGAGGGAGGTCCGCCGAGCAGTACTTC. Encoded protein: CASGFGGRSAEQYF.